This T cell receptor (beta chain) was obtained from a study of T cell changes during pregnancy in multiple sclerosis. The CDR3 extends over 15 amino acids. Germline CDR1 and CDR2: PRHDT and FYEKMQ (reference sequence). Trimming took off 5 bases at V and 2 bases at J, with 13 bases between the two ends. Profiling relied on immunoSEQ multiplex PCR, and the TCRdb table lists in-frame clones only, not all of them. The sample yields approximately 46,000 clones, about nine tenths seen once. The clonotype was recovered from a female donor with multiple sclerosis, enrolled in a pregnancy study. Sequences were derived from CD8+ T cells from peripheral blood mononuclear cells, sampled after pregnancy. The chain is built from TRBV13 and TRBJ2-1; a weak D match, TRBD1 (6 bases). This chain's CDR3 is CASSLQGAAYNEQFF. The CDR3 DNA follows: TGTGCCAGCAGCCTACAGGGAGCCGCCTACAATGAGCAGTTCTTC.